The clone carrying this T cell receptor (beta chain) was detected a few times. Its specificity is unknown. The sample is drawn from a study of T cell repertoires in cytomegalovirus infection. Using its own MiXCR run on the reads, TCRdb lists one record per CDR3 protein. The sample includes around 740,000 distinct CDR3 sequences, under 40% of them seen just once. General study results and limits: Accumulated public TCR beta family frequency recognized individuals carrying CMV together with the relevant HLA.

Sequenced: PBMCs. This TCR was sampled from a human donor in good health (CMV status not recorded). Some clones in this sample may be carry-over from other donors' samples.

This CDR3 reads CAILGGPYTDTQYF. The CDR3 coding sequence is TGTGCCATCCTTGGGGGACCCTACACAGATACGCAGTATTTT. The chain carries TRBV10-3 and TRBJ2-3; D might be TRBD1 or TRBD2, each matching 5 bases. Looked up from germline, CDR1 is ENHRY and CDR2 is SYGVKD. The CDR3 extends over 14 amino acids. The V gene lost 8 bases and the J gene lost 2 bases, with 14 bases spanning the gap.